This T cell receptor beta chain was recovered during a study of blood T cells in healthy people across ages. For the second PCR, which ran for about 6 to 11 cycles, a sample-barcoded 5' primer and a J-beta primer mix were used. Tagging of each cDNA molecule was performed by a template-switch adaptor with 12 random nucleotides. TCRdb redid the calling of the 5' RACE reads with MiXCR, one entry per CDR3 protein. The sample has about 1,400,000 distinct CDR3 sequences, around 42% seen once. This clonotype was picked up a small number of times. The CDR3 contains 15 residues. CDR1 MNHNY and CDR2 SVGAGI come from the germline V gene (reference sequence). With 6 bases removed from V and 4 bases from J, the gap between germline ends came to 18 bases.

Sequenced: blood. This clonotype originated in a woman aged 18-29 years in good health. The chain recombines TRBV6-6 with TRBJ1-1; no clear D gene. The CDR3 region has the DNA TGTGCCAGCAGCTCCAATTCCCCGCTGAGCACTGAAGCTTTCTTT. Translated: CASSSNSPLSTEAFF.